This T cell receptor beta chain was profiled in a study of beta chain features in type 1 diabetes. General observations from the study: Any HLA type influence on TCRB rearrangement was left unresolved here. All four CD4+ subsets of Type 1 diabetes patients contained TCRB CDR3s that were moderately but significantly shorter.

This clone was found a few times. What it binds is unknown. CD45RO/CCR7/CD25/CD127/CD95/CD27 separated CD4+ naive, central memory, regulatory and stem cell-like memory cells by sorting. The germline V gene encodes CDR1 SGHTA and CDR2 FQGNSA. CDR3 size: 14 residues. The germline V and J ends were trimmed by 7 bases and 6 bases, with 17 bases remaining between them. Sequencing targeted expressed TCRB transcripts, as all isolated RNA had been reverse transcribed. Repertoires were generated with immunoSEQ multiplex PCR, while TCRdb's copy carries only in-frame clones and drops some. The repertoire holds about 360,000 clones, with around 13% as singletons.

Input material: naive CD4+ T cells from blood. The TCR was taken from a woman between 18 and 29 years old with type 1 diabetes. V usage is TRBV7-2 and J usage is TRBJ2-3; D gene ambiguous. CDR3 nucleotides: TGTGCCAGCACCACCCCGAATGTTCGGGATACGCAGTATTTT. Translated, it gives CASTTPNVRDTQYF.